The sequence of this T cell receptor (beta chain) was determined in a study of blood T cell repertoires in COVID-19. About the research overall: Whether acute or convalescent, the COVID-19 samples came from the United States, Italy and Spain. T cells, B-cell-depleted T cells, or PBMCs provided the cDNA or gDNA that served as material.

This clone was observed a handful of times. Under the authors' procedure: For nucleated cells, counts were estimated from reference gene primer amplification. TCRdb keeps only in-frame clones here, not all; method: immunoSEQ multiplex PCR. V and J calls and clone size are copied from that table; D and trimming were computed from the DNA. In the table there are around 120,000 clones, around 81% of which are singletons. The specimen was peripheral blood. The sequence came from a man aged 40-49 years with active or convalescent COVID-19.

CDR3 nucleotide sequence: TGTGCCAGCAGCTTAAACTCAGGGAAAGGGAAAGAAAAACTGTTTTTT. Translating gives CASSLNSGKGKEKLFF. This chain links TRBV13 with TRBJ1-4, with D possibly TRBD1 on 5 matching bases. With 2 bases removed from V and 8 bases from J, the gap between germline ends came to 18 bases. This CDR3 is built from 16 residues. Looked up from germline, CDR1 is PRHDT and CDR2 is FYEKMQ (reference sequence).